The entry that follows covers one T cell receptor (beta chain) sequence. Antigen unknown. This sample was taken from a study of cytotoxic CD8 clonotypes in ibrutinib-treated CLL. Overall study context: After a median of about 70 months, some 14 patients stayed remitted and roughly 12 progressed; responses had been partial in about 24 and complete in 2.

Study-level results: Baseline values of clonality outstripped age-matched healthy donors and followed circulating CD8+ T-cell counts. At progression, clonality fell back toward baseline after rising at ibrutinib response.

Germline CDR1 is MGHRA and CDR2 is YSYEKL. After removal of 0 bases from V and 0 bases from J, the junction contained 3 bases not matched to a gene. CDR3 size: 16 residues. Clones were sequenced by immunoSEQ multiplex PCR, and TCRdb holds only the in-frame ones, with some missing. The sample yields about 300,000 clones, around 76% seen once. This sequence originates from a human donor with chronic lymphocytic leukemia. Material: PBMCs, obtained at disease progression, from a patient treated with ibrutinib. The chain is built from TRBV4-1 and TRBJ2-7; 9 nucleotides match TRBD1. CDR3 protein: CASSQDATGGSYEQYF. CDR3 nucleotide sequence: TGCGCCAGCAGCCAAGATGCGACAGGGGGCTCCTACGAGCAGTACTTC.